The clone carrying this T cell receptor (beta chain) showed up just a few times. Its antigen is currently unknown. Between the trimmed V and J ends, which lost 4 bases and 1 base, there was a span of 13 bases. Germline loops: CDR1 SQVTM, CDR2 ANQGSEA. The CDR3 runs 14 residues. This sample is drawn from a study of breast tumors, draining lymph nodes, adjacent tissues. The lymph nodes were axillary draining lymph nodes from breast cancer patients. Broader study findings: Luminal-like breast cancer showed significantly higher tumor–nontumor repertoire similarity than basal-like. That most tumor T cells come from lymph nodes remained unproven. Most tumor T cells seemingly derive from lymph node, then expand in tumor. Tumor repertoires ranked between lymph nodes and nontumor tissue in diversity, with V and J gene preferences.

MiXCR, run by TCRdb on the multiplex PCR reads, gives a single entry per CDR3 protein. The sample lists approximately 210,000 distinct CDR3 sequences, about 30% occurring once. The origin of this receptor is a female donor with breast cancer. Some clones in this sample may be carry-over from other donors' samples. The V gene is TRBV29-1, the J gene TRBJ1-1; TRBD1 is a possible D gene (6 bases). The sample consisted of axillary lymph node tissue. The CDR3: CSVGPPGANTEAFF. DNA for the CDR3: TGCAGCGTTGGCCCCCCAGGGGCGAACACTGAAGCTTTCTTT.